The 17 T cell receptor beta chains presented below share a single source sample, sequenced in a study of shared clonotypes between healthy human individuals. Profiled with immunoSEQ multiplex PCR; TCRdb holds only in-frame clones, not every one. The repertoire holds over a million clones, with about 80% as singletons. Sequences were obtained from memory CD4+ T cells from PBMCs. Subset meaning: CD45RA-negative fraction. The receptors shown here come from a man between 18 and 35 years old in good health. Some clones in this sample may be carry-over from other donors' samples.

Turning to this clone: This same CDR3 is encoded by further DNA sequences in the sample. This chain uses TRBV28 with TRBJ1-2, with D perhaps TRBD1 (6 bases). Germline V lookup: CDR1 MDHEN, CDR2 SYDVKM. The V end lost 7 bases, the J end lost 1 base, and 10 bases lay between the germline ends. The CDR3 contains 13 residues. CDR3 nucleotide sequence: TGTGCCAGCACCCTGGGACATAACTATGGCTACACCTTC. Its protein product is CASTLGHNYGYTF.

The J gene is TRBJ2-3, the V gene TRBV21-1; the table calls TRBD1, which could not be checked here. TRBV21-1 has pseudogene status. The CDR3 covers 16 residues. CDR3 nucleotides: TGTGCCAGCAGCAAAGTGACAAGCCCCAGCACAGATACGCAGTATTTT. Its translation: CASSKVTSPSTDTQYF.

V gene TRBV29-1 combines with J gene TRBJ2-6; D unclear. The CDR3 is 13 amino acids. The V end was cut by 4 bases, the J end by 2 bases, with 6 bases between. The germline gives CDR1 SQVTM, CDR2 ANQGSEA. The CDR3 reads CSVVDAGANVLTF. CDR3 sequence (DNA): TGCAGCGTTGTCGACGCTGGGGCCAACGTCCTGACTTTC.

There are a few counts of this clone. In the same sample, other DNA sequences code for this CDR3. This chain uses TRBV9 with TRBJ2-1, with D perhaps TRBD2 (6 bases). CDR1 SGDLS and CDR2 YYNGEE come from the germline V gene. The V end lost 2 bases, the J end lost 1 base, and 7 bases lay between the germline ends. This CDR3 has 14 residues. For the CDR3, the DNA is TGTGCCAGCAGCGTGGGGGGTTCCTACAATGAGCAGTTCTTC. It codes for CASSVGGSYNEQFF. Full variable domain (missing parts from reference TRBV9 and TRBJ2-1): DSGVTQTPKHLITATGQRVTLRCSPRSGDLSVYWYQQSLDQGLQFLIQYYNGEERAKGNILERFSAQQFPDLHSELNLSSLELGDSALYFCASSVGGSYNEQFFGPGTRLTVL.

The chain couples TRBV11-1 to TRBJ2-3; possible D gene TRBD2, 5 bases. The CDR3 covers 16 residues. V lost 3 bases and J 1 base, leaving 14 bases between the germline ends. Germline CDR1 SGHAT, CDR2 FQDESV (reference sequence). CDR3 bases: TGTGCCAGCAGCTTTATGAGGCTCGGGGGCACAGATACGCAGTATTTT. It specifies CASSFMRLGGTDTQYF.

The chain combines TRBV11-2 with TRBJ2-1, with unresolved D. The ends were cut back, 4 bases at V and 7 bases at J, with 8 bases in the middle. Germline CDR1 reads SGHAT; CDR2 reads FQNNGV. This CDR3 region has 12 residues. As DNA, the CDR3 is TGTGCCAGCAGCTCCGAAAAGAATGAGCAGTTCTTC. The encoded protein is CASSSEKNEQFF.

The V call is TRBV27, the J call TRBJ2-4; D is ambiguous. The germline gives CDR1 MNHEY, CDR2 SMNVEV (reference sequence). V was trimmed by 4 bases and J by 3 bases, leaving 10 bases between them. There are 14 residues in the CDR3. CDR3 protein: CASSSVRGKNIQYF. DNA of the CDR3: TGTGCCAGCAGTTCGGTCAGAGGCAAAAACATTCAGTACTTC.

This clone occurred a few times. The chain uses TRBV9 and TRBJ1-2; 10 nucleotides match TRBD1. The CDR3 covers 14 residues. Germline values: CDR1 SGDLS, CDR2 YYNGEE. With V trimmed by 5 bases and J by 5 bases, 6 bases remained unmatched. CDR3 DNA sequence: TGTGCCAGCAGGGGGGACAGGGGAAAGTATGGCTACACCTTC. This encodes CASRGDRGKYGYTF.

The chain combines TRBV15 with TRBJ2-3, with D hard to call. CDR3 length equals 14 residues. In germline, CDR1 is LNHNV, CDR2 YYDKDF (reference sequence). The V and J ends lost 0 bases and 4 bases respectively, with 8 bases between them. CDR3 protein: CATSRERGADTQYF. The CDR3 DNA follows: TGTGCCACCAGCAGAGAAAGAGGAGCAGATACGCAGTATTTT. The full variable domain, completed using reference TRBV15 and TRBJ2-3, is DAMVIQNPRYQVTQFGKPVTLSCSQTLNHNVMYWYQQKSSQAPKLLFHYYDKDFNNEADTPDNFQSRRPNTSFCFLDIRSPGLGDTAMYLCATSRERGADTQYFGPGTRLTVL.

The CDR3 loop reads CASSKQGRDYGYTF. CDR3 in DNA: TGTGCCAGCAGTAAACAGGGTCGAGACTATGGCTACACCTTC. The chain uses TRBV27 and TRBJ1-2; maybe TRBD1 (6 bases). CDR3 length: 14 residues. The V gene lost 5 bases and the J gene lost 3 bases, with 13 bases spanning the gap. Per the germline V gene, CDR1 is MNHEY and CDR2 is SMNVEV (reference sequence).

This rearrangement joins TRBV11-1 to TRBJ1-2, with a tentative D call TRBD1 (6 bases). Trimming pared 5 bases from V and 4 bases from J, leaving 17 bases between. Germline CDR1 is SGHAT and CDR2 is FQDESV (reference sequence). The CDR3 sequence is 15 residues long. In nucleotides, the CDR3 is TGTGCCAGCAGCCCCGACGTGGGACACCTCTATGGCTACACCTTC. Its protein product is CASSPDVGHLYGYTF.

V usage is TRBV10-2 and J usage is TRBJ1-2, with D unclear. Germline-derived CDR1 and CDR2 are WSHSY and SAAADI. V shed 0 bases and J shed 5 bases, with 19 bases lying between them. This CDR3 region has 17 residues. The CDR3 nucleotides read TGCGCCAGCAGTGAGTCGTCGTGGTCATTTTTTGGGTATGGCTACACCTTC. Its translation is CASSESSWSFFGYGYTF.

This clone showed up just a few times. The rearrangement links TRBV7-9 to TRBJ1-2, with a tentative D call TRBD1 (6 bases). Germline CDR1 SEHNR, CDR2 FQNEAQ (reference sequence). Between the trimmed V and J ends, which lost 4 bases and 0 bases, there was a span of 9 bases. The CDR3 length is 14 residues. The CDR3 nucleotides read TGTGCCAGCAGCTCGGGACAAGCTAACTATGGCTACACCTTC. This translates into CASSSGQANYGYTF.

CDR3 sequence (DNA): TGTGCCACTGCGACCCGGGCAGGGCCCTATGGCTACACCTTC. Protein product: CATATRAGPYGYTF. The chain is built from TRBV28 and TRBJ1-2; D might be TRBD1 (5 bases). Deletions cut 10 bases from V and 4 bases from J, with 19 bases between. Germline V gene lookup returns CDR1 MDHEN and CDR2 SYDVKM. The CDR3 has 14 residues.

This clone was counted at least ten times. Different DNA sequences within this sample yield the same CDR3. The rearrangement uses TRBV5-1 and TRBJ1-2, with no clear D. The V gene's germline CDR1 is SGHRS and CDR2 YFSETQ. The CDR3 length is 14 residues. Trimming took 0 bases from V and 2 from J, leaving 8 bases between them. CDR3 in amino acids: CASSLESVNYGYTF. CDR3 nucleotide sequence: TGCGCCAGCAGCTTGGAGTCGGTCAACTATGGCTACACCTTC.

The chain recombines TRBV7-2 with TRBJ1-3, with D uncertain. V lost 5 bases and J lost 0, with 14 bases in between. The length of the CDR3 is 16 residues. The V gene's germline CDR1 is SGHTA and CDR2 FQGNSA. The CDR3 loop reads CASSPNGVDSGNTIYF. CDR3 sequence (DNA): TGTGCCAGCAGCCCCAACGGGGTGGACTCTGGAAACACCATATATTTT.

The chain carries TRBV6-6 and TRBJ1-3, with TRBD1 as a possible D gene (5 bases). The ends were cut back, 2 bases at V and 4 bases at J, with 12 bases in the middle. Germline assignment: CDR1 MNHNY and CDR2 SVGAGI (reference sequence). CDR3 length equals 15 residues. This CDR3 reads CASSYQQGRGNTIYF. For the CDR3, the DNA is TGTGCCAGCAGTTACCAGCAGGGTCGGGGAAACACCATATATTTT.